This is a list of T cell receptor beta chains from one sample in a study of long-term antiretroviral therapy in people with HIV. The data were produced by immunoSEQ multiplex PCR, yet TCRdb's version contains in-frame clones alone and is incomplete. Among 32,000 or so clones, 60% to 85% were seen once, and the ten largest hold under 8.5%. The sequencing used unsorted PBMCs, collected 2 years after starting antiretroviral therapy. Receptors were obtained from a woman between 45 and 60 years old with HIV. Both conserved end residues are part of each CDR3. D genes are given only for firm matches. Clone size, where shown, is once, few, many, or a class for clones that have expanded.

V: TRBV5-6; D: .; J: TRBJ2-2; size: .; DNA: TGTGCCAGCAGCCGCGCGTCGGAACCCGGGGAGCTGTTTTTT; CDR3: CASSRASEPGELFF
V: TRBV5-8; D: TRBD1; J: TRBJ1-5; size: .; DNA: TGTGCCAGCAGCTACGACAGGGGGCAGGACAATCAGCCCCAGCATTTT; CDR3: CASSYDRGQDNQPQHF
V: TRBV5-5; D: .; J: TRBJ2-1; size: .; DNA: TGTGCCAGCAGCTTGGACTCCTACAATGAGCAGTTCTTC; CDR3: CASSLDSYNEQFF
V: TRBV10-1; D: .; J: TRBJ1-5; size: few; DNA: TGCGCCAGCAAGGGGGGGGCTGGCAATCAGCCCCAGCATTTT; CDR3: CASKGGAGNQPQHF
V: TRBV5-6; D: .; J: TRBJ2-1; size: .; DNA: TGTGCCAGCAGGGTCTTCACCTACAATGAGCAGTTCTTC; CDR3: CASRVFTYNEQFF
V: TRBV2; D: .; J: TRBJ2-5; size: once; DNA: TGTGCCAGCAGTGGGGTGTACCCGGAGACCCAGTACTTC; CDR3: CASSGVYPETQYF
V: TRBV7-9; D: .; J: TRBJ1-5; size: .; DNA: TGTGCCAGCAGCTTAGGTGGGGGACCTCGAAATCAGCCCCAGCATTTT; CDR3: CASSLGGGPRNQPQHF
V: TRBV6-5; D: .; J: TRBJ1-1; size: .; DNA: TGTGCCAGTAGAGGACAGAACTTAAACACTGAAGCTTTCTTT; CDR3: CASRGQNLNTEAFF
V: TRBV2; D: .; J: TRBJ2-2; size: .; DNA: TGTGCCACCAGAAACACCGGGGAGCTGTTTTTT; CDR3: CATRNTGELFF
V: TRBV10-3; D: TRBD1; J: TRBJ1-1; size: .; DNA: TGTGCCATCAGCCCCAGGGACAGGAACACTGAAGCTTTCTTT; CDR3: CAISPRDRNTEAFF
V: TRBV6-4; D: TRBD2; J: TRBJ2-3; size: .; DNA: TGTGCCAGCAGTCCCTCTTTAGCGGGGGGGCCGAATACGCAGTATTTT; CDR3: CASSPSLAGGPNTQYF
V: TRBV2; D: .; J: TRBJ1-1; size: .; DNA: TGTGCCAGCACCTTGGTTCGGGCACAGGGAGCGGGCACTGAAGCTTTCTTT; CDR3: CASTLVRAQGAGTEAFF
V: TRBV11-2; D: .; J: TRBJ2-5; size: .; DNA: TGTGCCAGCAGCTCTCCGGTGGGGACATCAGAGACCCAGTACTTC; CDR3: CASSSPVGTSETQYF
V: TRBV5-1; D: TRBD1; J: TRBJ1-6; size: .; DNA: TGCGCCAGCAGCTTGGATACAGGGGCTTCACCCCTCCACTTT; CDR3: CASSLDTGASPLHF
V: TRBV2; D: .; J: TRBJ2-5; size: .; DNA: TGTGCCAGCATGCCCGACGGCAGATTAATAGAGACCCAGTACTTC; CDR3: CASMPDGRLIETQYF
V: TRBV4-2; D: TRBD2; J: TRBJ2-2; size: .; DNA: TGTGCCTCACGACGGGCGGGGGGAAACACCGGGGAGCTGTTTTTT; CDR3: CASRRAGGNTGELFF
V: TRBV6-6; D: .; J: TRBJ1-5; size: few; DNA: TGTGCCAGCAGTGACAGTCTCGCAGCTGTTGGGCCCCAGCATTTT; CDR3: CASSDSLAAVGPQHF
V: TRBV6-6; D: .; J: TRBJ1-2; size: .; DNA: TGTGCCAGCAGTTACGCTCCTGGGGGCTACACCTTC; CDR3: CASSYAPGGYTF
V: TRBV5-1; D: TRBD2; J: TRBJ2-2; size: .; DNA: TGCGCCAGCAGCCCCGGGACTATAGGCACCGGGGAGCTGTTTTTT; CDR3: CASSPGTIGTGELFF
V: TRBV27; D: TRBD1; J: TRBJ1-2; size: few; DNA: TGTGCCAGCAGTTCCACCCCAGGGGGCTATGGCTACACCTTC; CDR3: CASSSTPGGYGYTF
V: TRBV5-5; D: .; J: TRBJ2-1; size: .; DNA: TGTGCCAGCAGCCACAAGAGCTCCTACAATGAGCAGTTCTTC; CDR3: CASSHKSSYNEQFF
V: TRBV5-1; D: TRBD1; J: TRBJ2-3; size: .; DNA: TGCGCCAGCAGCCGGCAGGGGACAGGGATAGATACGCAGTATTTT; CDR3: CASSRQGTGIDTQYF
V: TRBV6-1; D: .; J: TRBJ1-6; size: .; DNA: TGTGCCATCAGGGAGGGATCCTATAATTCACCCCTCCACTTT; CDR3: CAIREGSYNSPLHF
V: TRBV30; D: .; J: TRBJ1-4; size: .; DNA: TGTGCCTGGAATATCGGGGCGGGTGAAAAACTGTTTTTT; CDR3: CAWNIGAGEKLFF
V: TRBV29-1; D: .; J: TRBJ1-1; size: .; DNA: TGCAGCGTTGTTGCGACTAACACTGAAGCTTTCTTT; CDR3: CSVVATNTEAFF
V: TRBV15; D: .; J: TRBJ1-2; size: once; DNA: TGTGCCACCAGCAGAGAGGGGACACGGGCCTATGGCTACACCTTC; CDR3: CATSREGTRAYGYTF
V: TRBV19; D: .; J: TRBJ2-6; size: once; DNA: TGTGCCAGTAGTATAGCCAGCTCTGGTGCCAACGTCCTGACTTTC; CDR3: CASSIASSGANVLTF
V: TRBV27; D: .; J: TRBJ1-1; size: .; DNA: TGTGCCAGCAGTAAGGGCCGGGAGACTGAAGCTTTCTTT; CDR3: CASSKGRETEAFF
V: TRBV7-3; D: .; J: TRBJ2-3; size: .; DNA: TGTGCCAGCAGCTCCGGCGGGGATACGCAGTATTTT; CDR3: CASSSGGDTQYF
V: TRBV27; D: .; J: TRBJ2-2; size: .; DNA: TGTGCCAGCAGTTTCCCGCAGGGGGGGAACACCGGGGAGCTGTTTTTT; CDR3: CASSFPQGGNTGELFF
V: TRBV19; D: .; J: TRBJ1-2; size: .; DNA: TGTGCCAGTACCCTGGGGGCGGAGGCGGTATATGGCTACACCTTC; CDR3: CASTLGAEAVYGYTF
V: TRBV30; D: .; J: TRBJ1-1; size: .; DNA: TGTGCCTGGTCGTGGGGGAACACTGAAGCTTTCTTT; CDR3: CAWSWGNTEAFF
V: TRBV19; D: .; J: TRBJ2-3; size: once; DNA: TGTGCCAGTAACTCGAGGGATACGCAGTATTTT; CDR3: CASNSRDTQYF
V: TRBV10-3; D: TRBD1; J: TRBJ1-2; size: .; DNA: TGTGCCATCAGTGAGCCAGGACAGGGCAACTATGGCTACACCTTC; CDR3: CAISEPGQGNYGYTF
V: TRBV5-5; D: .; J: TRBJ2-2; size: .; DNA: TGTGCCAGCAGCTTGGCACCAGGGGTGAACGGGGAGCTGTTTTTT; CDR3: CASSLAPGVNGELFF
V: TRBV15; D: .; J: TRBJ1-4; size: .; DNA: TGTGCCACCAGCAGAGGGGGACAAAGTGCAACTAATGAAAAACTGTTTTTT; CDR3: CATSRGGQSATNEKLFF
V: TRBV5-1; D: .; J: TRBJ2-5; size: .; DNA: TGCGCCAGCACGGAACCCGGGGGCCAAGAGACCCAGTACTTC; CDR3: CASTEPGGQETQYF
V: TRBV10-3; D: TRBD1; J: TRBJ2-4; size: .; DNA: TGTGCCATCAGTGACGGGACAGGGATCAGCATTCAGTACTTC; CDR3: CAISDGTGISIQYF
V: TRBV19; D: TRBD1; J: TRBJ1-5; size: .; DNA: TGTGCCAGCAAGATAGGGACAGGGGGTTTAAATCAGCCCCAGCATTTT; CDR3: CASKIGTGGLNQPQHF
V: TRBV2; D: .; J: TRBJ2-1; size: .; DNA: TGTGCCAGCAGTGAAGCGCTTCAGCTCTCCTACAATGAGCAGTTCTTC; CDR3: CASSEALQLSYNEQFF
V: TRBV19; D: .; J: TRBJ1-6; size: .; DNA: TGTGCCAGTCTGCCGGGCTCCTATAATTCACCCCTCCACTTT; CDR3: CASLPGSYNSPLHF
V: TRBV6-7; D: TRBD1; J: TRBJ1-2; size: once; DNA: TGTGCCAGCAGTCTATTGACAGGGGTTATGCGTGGCTACACCTTC; CDR3: CASSLLTGVMRGYTF
V: TRBV27; D: .; J: TRBJ2-5; size: .; DNA: TGTGCCAGCAGTTTATCTTTGGGGAGGGAGACCCAGTACTTC; CDR3: CASSLSLGRETQYF
V: TRBV18; D: TRBD1; J: TRBJ2-1; size: .; DNA: TGTGCCAGCTCCCAATTGGACAGGATACATGAGCAGTTCTTC; CDR3: CASSQLDRIHEQFF
V: TRBV6-5; D: .; J: TRBJ2-7; size: .; DNA: TGTGCCAGCAGTTCCACCGGGGGTTCCTACGAGCAGTACTTC; CDR3: CASSSTGGSYEQYF
V: TRBV5-6; D: .; J: TRBJ1-2; size: .; DNA: TGTGCCAGCAGGCTACTGGATTATGGCTACACCTTC; CDR3: CASRLLDYGYTF
V: TRBV19; D: .; J: TRBJ1-2; size: .; DNA: TGTGCCAGTAGTATCCCCGACAGCCGCTATGGCTACACCTTC; CDR3: CASSIPDSRYGYTF
V: TRBV9; D: .; J: TRBJ1-5; size: .; DNA: TGTGCCAGCAGCCCCGACTCATTTAATCAGCCCCAGCATTTT; CDR3: CASSPDSFNQPQHF
V: TRBV27; D: TRBD1; J: TRBJ2-5; size: .; DNA: TGTGCCAGCAGTTCCTCCCTCCGGGACAGGTACCAAGAGACCCAGTACTTC; CDR3: CASSSSLRDRYQETQYF
V: TRBV10-2; D: .; J: TRBJ1-1; size: .; DNA: TGCGCCAGCATCCCCCGAGGTTTCCACTCCGAAGCTTTCTTT; CDR3: CASIPRGFHSEAFF
V: TRBV9; D: .; J: TRBJ1-5; size: .; DNA: TGTGCCAGCAGCGTAGATCTGGGAGATCAGCCCCAGCATTTT; CDR3: CASSVDLGDQPQHF
V: TRBV30; D: .; J: TRBJ1-5; size: .; DNA: TGTGCCTGGAGTGTAAGTCCTAGCAATCAGCCCCAGCATTTT; CDR3: CAWSVSPSNQPQHF